This TCR beta chain was found in a study of T-cell reconstitution after alpha-beta-depleted transplantation in children. The germline CDR1 and CDR2 sequences are PRHDT and FYEKMQ (reference sequence). V gave up 5 bases and J gave up 3 bases; unmatched junction bases: 10. CDR3 length: 15 residues. This sample's TCRbeta library carried unique molecular identifier barcodes. TCRdb independently ran MiXCR on the PCR reads; one entry per CDR3 protein. In the table there are 450,000 to 600,000 distinct CDR3 sequences, approximately 29% of which are singletons. Sequences were derived from PBMCs from the stem cell graft donor, sampled from the stem cell graft. The TCR comes from a human donor who donated a stem cell graft to a child with aplastic anemia. V usage is TRBV13 and J usage is TRBJ2-7, with TRBD2 identical over 7 bases. The CDR3 coding sequence is TGTGCCAGCAGCCCCCGCGGGGGACTCCTCTACGAGCAGTACTTC. It codes for CASSPRGGLLYEQYF.